This entry lists 23 T cell receptor beta chains sequenced from one sample in a study of T cell responses to AZD1222 COVID-19 vaccine. TCRdb's table, derived via immunoSEQ multiplex PCR, lists solely in-frame clones and lacks some. The repertoire holds 84,000 or so clones, 87% seen once, with 1.5% in the top ten. Sequenced here: peripheral blood, sampled on day 0 of AZD1222 vaccination. These receptors came from an adult in good health.

The chain has TRBV6-2 or TRBV6-3 and TRBJ2-2; TRBD2 aligns across 16 bases. Germline lookup yields CDR1 MNHEY and CDR2 SVGEGT. Trimming cost V 2 bases and J 3 bases; bases outside gene matches: 9. CDR3 length: 20 residues. The CDR3 DNA follows: TGTGCCAGCAGTTACACCCCGGGACTAGCGGGAGGGCCGTACACCGGGGAGCTGTTTTTT. This codes for CASSYTPGLAGGPYTGELFF.

The chain employs TRBV5-4 and TRBJ2-7; D is unresolved. In germline, CDR1 is SGHNT, CDR2 YYREEE (reference sequence). The CDR3 contains 12 residues. Trimming shortened V by 2 bases and J by 2 bases, and 5 bases separated the two germline ends. The CDR3 DNA is TGTGCCAGCAGCTTAAACACCTACGAGCAGTACTTC. Residues: CASSLNTYEQYF.

The CDR3 DNA sequence: TGTGCCAGCTCAAACAGGTCTGGAAACACCATATATTTT. This encodes CASSNRSGNTIYF. The gene calls are TRBV18 and TRBJ1-3, with D tentatively TRBD1 (5 bases). Trimming took off 5 bases at V and 1 base at J, with 6 bases between the two ends. The germline CDR1 and CDR2 sequences are KGHSH and LQKENI. There are 13 residues in the CDR3.

The chain recombines TRBV6-2 or TRBV6-3 with TRBJ2-1, with unresolved D. The CDR3 loop spans 17 amino acids. The V and J ends lost 0 bases and 5 bases respectively, with 17 bases between them. Germline values: CDR1 MNHEY, CDR2 SVGEGT. DNA for the CDR3: TGTGCCAGCAGTTACTCCGCGCGGCAAACAATTAACAATGAGCAGTTCTTC. Its translation: CASSYSARQTINNEQFF.

This chain uses TRBV9 with TRBJ1-4, with D maybe TRBD1 (5 bases). The CDR3 consists of 16 residues. The V gene lost 4 bases and the J gene lost 0 bases, with 13 bases spanning the gap. From germline, CDR1 is SGDLS and CDR2 YYNGEE. The CDR3 is CASSRGFGATNEKLFF. The CDR3 DNA reads TGTGCCAGCAGCAGGGGTTTTGGGGCAACTAATGAAAAACTGTTTTTT.

The chain joins TRBV2 to TRBJ2-2; no reliable D call. The CDR3 is 15 amino acids. Looked up from germline, CDR1 is SNHLY and CDR2 is FYNNEI. V was cut by 4 bases and J by 1 base, with 10 bases left in between. The CDR3 reads CASSVGLGNTGELFF. DNA for the CDR3: TGTGCCAGCAGTGTAGGTTTAGGGAACACCGGGGAGCTGTTTTTT.

This chain uses TRBV11-2 with TRBJ2-1, with 8 bases that match TRBD2. In germline, CDR1 is SGHAT, CDR2 FQNNGV. After removal of 7 bases from V and 0 bases from J, the junction contained 5 bases not matched to a gene. This CDR3 has 15 amino acids. The DNA for the CDR3 is TGTGCCAGCAACGGACTAGCCCTCTCCTACAATGAGCAGTTCTTC. It is translated as CASNGLALSYNEQFF.

The CDR3 region has the DNA TGTGCCTGTTCGGGGACAGGCAATTCACCCCTCCACTTT. The encoded protein is CACSGTGNSPLHF. The rearrangement joins TRBV30 to TRBJ1-6; 8 bases are a match to TRBD1. After removal of 6 bases from V and 7 bases from J, the junction contained 5 bases not matched to a gene. The CDR3 contains 13 residues. CDR1 is GTSNPN, CDR2 SVGIG, per germline (reference sequence). Combining the CDR3 with reference TRBV30 and TRBJ1-6 gives the whole variable domain SQTIHQWPATLVQPVGSPLSLECTVEGTSNPNLYWYRQAAGRGLQLLFYSVGIGQISSEVPQNLSASRPQDRQFILSSKKLLLSDSGFYLCACSGTGNSPLHFGNGTRLTVT.

This chain uses TRBV19 with TRBJ2-7; tentatively, D is TRBD2 (5 bases). The CDR3 loop spans 16 amino acids. CDR1 is LNHDA and CDR2 is SQIVND in the germline V gene (reference sequence). V lost 7 bases to trimming and J lost 5 bases, with 24 bases between them. The CDR3 region has the DNA TGTGCCAGTAAAAAGAGCGGAACTGTGAGAGTCAACGAGCAGTACTTC. Translation gives CASKKSGTVRVNEQYF.

The rearrangement joins TRBV5-1 to TRBJ2-5; 7 nucleotides align to TRBD1. The CDR3 is 13 amino acids. CDR1 SGHRS and CDR2 YFSETQ come from the germline V gene. With V trimmed by 2 bases and J by 3 bases, 1 base remained unmatched. The CDR3 spells CASSFTGEETQYF. The CDR3 nucleotides read TGCGCCAGCAGCTTTACAGGGGAAGAGACCCAGTACTTC.

The chain links TRBV6-5 to TRBJ2-5; TRBD1 matches 7 bases. CDR1 is MNHEY and CDR2 is SVGAGI in the germline V gene. The V segment lost 7 bases and the J segment 4 bases; nucleotides outside the gene matches: 9. CDR3 length: 14 amino acids. CDR3 region: CASISGQAVETQYF. For the CDR3, the DNA is TGTGCCAGCATTTCCGGACAGGCGGTAGAGACCCAGTACTTC.

The chain links TRBV6-5 to TRBJ1-6, with 10 bases that match TRBD1. Germline trimming cut 1 base from V and 10 bases from J; bases unmatched to any gene: 7. Looked up from germline, CDR1 is MNHEY and CDR2 is SVGAGI. This CDR3 is 16 amino acids long. The CDR3 DNA follows: TGTGCCAGCAGTTACTTCGGGACAGGGGTCGAATCACCCCTCCACTTT. Its translation is CASSYFGTGVESPLHF.

The gene calls are TRBV6-5 and TRBJ1-5; a possible D gene is TRBD1 (5 bases). The CDR3 extends over 14 amino acids. The V gene lost 3 bases and the J gene lost 5 bases, with 11 bases spanning the gap. The germline V gene encodes CDR1 MNHEY and CDR2 SVGAGI. The CDR3 sequence: CASSYRQFHQPQHF. DNA for the CDR3: TGTGCCAGCAGTTATAGACAGTTCCATCAGCCCCAGCATTTT.

This clone was seen just once. The J gene is TRBJ2-1, the V gene TRBV18; 10 nucleotides align to TRBD1. Germline trimming cut 3 bases from V and 15 bases from J; bases unmatched to any gene: 5. Germline assignment: CDR1 KGHSH and CDR2 LQKENI. This CDR3 comprises 12 residues. CDR3 nucleotide sequence: TGTGCCAGCTCACCGGGGGGACAGGGGCTGTTCTTC. Protein product: CASSPGGQGLFF.

The chain joins TRBV9 to TRBJ2-5, with D perhaps being TRBD1 or TRBD2 (5 bases each). Trimming shortened V by 6 bases and J by 4 bases, and 19 bases separated the two germline ends. Germline V CDR1 and CDR2: SGDLS, YYNGEE. The CDR3 has 15 amino acids. CDR3 in DNA: TGTGCCAGCAACCTGGGCGGGTACACAGGAGAGACCCAGTACTTC. Translation: CASNLGGYTGETQYF.

The V gene is TRBV6-6, the J gene TRBJ1-2; 8 bases agree with TRBD1. Unmatched junction bases numbered 7, after V lost 7 bases and J lost 6 bases. The CDR3 length is 13 residues. Germline V gives CDR1 MNHNY, CDR2 SVGAGI (reference sequence). This CDR3 is CASIPGQGDGYTF. In nucleotides, the CDR3 is TGTGCCAGCATCCCCGGACAGGGTGATGGCTACACCTTC.

This chain connects TRBV20-1 to TRBJ2-7; D might be TRBD1 (6 bases). Germline V CDR1 and CDR2: DFQATT, SNEGSKA (reference sequence). V shed 5 bases and J shed 5 bases, with 10 bases lying between them. The CDR3 is made up of 11 amino acids. In DNA, the CDR3 is TGCAGTGCTCCCAGGGGAAACGAGCAGTACTTC. Translation gives CSAPRGNEQYF.

V is TRBV25-1 and J is TRBJ2-7; 10 bases are shared with TRBD1. In germline, CDR1 is MGHDK, CDR2 SYGVNS. The J segment lost 7 bases and the V segment lost 4 bases, leaving 10 bases of the junction unmatched. This CDR3 is built from 15 residues. CDR3 bases: TGTGCCAGCAGTGGACAGACAGGGGGCAAAGGTGAGCAGTACTTC. Amino acid sequence: CASSGQTGGKGEQYF.

The chain recombines TRBV27 with TRBJ2-4, with 14 bases lining up with TRBD2. CDR3 size: 18 residues. In germline, CDR1 is MNHEY, CDR2 SMNVEV (reference sequence). Germline trimming cut 5 bases from V and 6 bases from J; bases unmatched to any gene: 12. The CDR3 nucleotides are TGTGCCAGCAGTGGGACTAGCGGGAGAGGAGGTTTGGGAAACATTCAGTACTTC. Its protein is CASSGTSGRGGLGNIQYF.

The rearrangement uses TRBV29-1 and TRBJ1-1, with TRBD1 identical over 12 bases. Germline CDR1 reads SQVTM; CDR2 reads ANQGSEA. The V gene end was trimmed by 5 bases and the J gene end by 6 bases; junction bases not matched to a gene: 7. The length of the CDR3 is 14 residues. The CDR3 region has the DNA TGCAGCGTTAAGATCGGGACAGGGGGCTCTGAAGCTTTCTTT. The encoded protein is CSVKIGTGGSEAFF.

CDR3 amino acids: CASTSSGSGNTIYF. DNA of the CDR3: TGTGCCAGCACTTCCTCGGGTTCTGGAAACACCATATATTTT. The rearrangement uses TRBV11-2 and TRBJ1-3, with D hard to call. The germline CDR1 and CDR2 sequences are SGHAT and FQNNGV. V was cut by 7 bases and J by 1 base, with 11 bases left in between. The CDR3 is 14 residues long.

The DNA for the CDR3 is TGTGCCAGCAGTGATCAAGGGCGCGTTCAAGAGACCCAGTACTTC. As protein: CASSDQGRVQETQYF. The chain is built from TRBV6-1 and TRBJ2-5; D is undetermined. CDR1 and CDR2 (germline): MNHNS, SASEGT. This CDR3 comprises 15 residues. V lost 3 bases and J lost 2, with 13 bases in between.

The chain employs TRBV6-5 and TRBJ2-7; D remains unclear. The CDR3 covers 15 residues. V was clipped by 0 bases and J by 6 bases, with 15 bases between them. CDR1 MNHEY and CDR2 SVGAGI come from the germline V gene. The CDR3 protein is CASSYSAQPSGEQYF. The CDR3 DNA reads as TGTGCCAGCAGTTACTCGGCCCAGCCCTCCGGCGAGCAGTACTTC.